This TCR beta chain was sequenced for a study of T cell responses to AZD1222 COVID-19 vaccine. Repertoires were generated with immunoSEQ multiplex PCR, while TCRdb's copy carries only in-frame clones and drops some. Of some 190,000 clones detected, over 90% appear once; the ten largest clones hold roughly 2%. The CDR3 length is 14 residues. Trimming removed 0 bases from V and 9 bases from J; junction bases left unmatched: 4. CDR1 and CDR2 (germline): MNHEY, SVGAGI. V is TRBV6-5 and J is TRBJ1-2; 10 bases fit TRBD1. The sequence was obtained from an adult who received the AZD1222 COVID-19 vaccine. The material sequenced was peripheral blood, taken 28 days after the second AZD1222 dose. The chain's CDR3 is CASSYSGTGVSYTF. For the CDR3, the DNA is TGTGCCAGCAGTTACTCGGGGACAGGGGTTAGCTACACCTTC.